This TCR beta chain was sequenced for a study of identical twins. The study's findings and limits: Compared with models, monozygotic twins showed more out-of-frame TCR alpha sharing.

Healthy Caucasians supplied all donations. Comment on this clonotype: Its antigen is as yet unknown.

A universal primer site was added by template switching, and unique molecular identifiers were carried by the cDNA. TCRdb itself ran the 5' RACE reads through MiXCR, one entry per CDR3 protein. The repertoire holds about 1.7 million distinct CDR3 sequences, with about 31% as singletons. The clonotype was recovered from a newborn girl in good health. The sample was cord blood.

The CDR3 loop reads CASGSLYEQYF. The CDR3 DNA is TGTGCCAGCGGCAGCCTCTACGAGCAGTACTTC. J is TRBJ2-7 and V is TRBV2, with no clear D. The CDR3 runs to 11 residues. Germline V lookup: CDR1 SNHLY, CDR2 FYNNEI. V lost 8 bases and J lost 3, with 8 bases in between.